One sample yielded the 10 T cell receptor beta chains listed below, sequenced in a study of blood T cells in healthy people across ages. A second PCR, run for about 7 to 11 cycles, used a sample-barcoded 5' primer plus a J-beta primer mix. TCRdb fed the 5' RACE reads into MiXCR, producing one record per CDR3 protein. The sample includes about 780,000 distinct CDR3 sequences, about 47% of them seen just once. Sequenced: blood. These receptors all come from a man of 80 years or more in good health.

This clonotype showed up just a few times. The chain links TRBV29-1 to TRBJ2-1; 8 nucleotides match TRBD1. The CDR3 extends over 16 amino acids. V trimming: 6 bases; J trimming: 8 bases; junction bases outside the gene matches: 18. Looked up from germline, CDR1 is SQVTM and CDR2 is ANQGSEA. DNA of the CDR3: TGCAGCGTCCCGGGGGTGACAGGGGCCGACCTGCATGAGCAGTTCTTC. It yields the protein CSVPGVTGADLHEQFF.

This clonotype appeared a few times. J is TRBJ1-2 and V is TRBV28; TRBD1 agrees at 12 bases. Germline V gene data show CDR1 as MDHEN and CDR2 as SYDVKM. The J segment lost 7 bases and the V segment lost 6 bases, leaving 15 bases of the junction unmatched. The CDR3 extends over 17 amino acids. DNA for the CDR3: TGTGCCAGCAGCCCGTCCGGGACAGGGGGCGATTTAGGTGGCTACACCTTC. It specifies CASSPSGTGGDLGGYTF.

A note on this clonotype: A much larger clone differs from this one at a single base, so this may be a read error. The rearrangement links TRBV20-1 to TRBJ2-1; a possible D gene is TRBD1 (6 bases). The CDR3 extends over 14 amino acids. Looked up from germline, CDR1 is DFQATT and CDR2 is SNEGSKA (reference sequence). The CDR3: CGAFPPGAYNEQFF. DNA for the CDR3: TGCGGTGCGTTCCCGCCAGGGGCTTACAATGAGCAGTTCTTC.

The chain is built from TRBV5-1 and TRBJ1-1; D gene uncertain. Per germline, CDR1 SGHRS and CDR2 YFSETQ. Trimming cost V 3 bases and J 4 bases, with 10 bases left between them. The CDR3 loop spans 13 amino acids. CDR3 sequence: CASSSQSPTEAFF. The CDR3 nucleotides read TGCGCCAGCAGCTCCCAGAGTCCCACTGAAGCTTTCTTT.

This rearrangement joins TRBV20-1 to TRBJ2-5; TRBD2 aligns across 7 bases. J gave up 7 bases and V 1 base, and 9 bases lay outside the gene matches. This CDR3 comprises 14 residues. The germline CDR1 and CDR2 sequences are DFQATT and SNEGSKA (reference sequence). CDR3 region: CSARGGGPGGTQYF. The DNA for the CDR3 is TGCAGTGCTAGAGGGGGCGGCCCGGGAGGGACCCAGTACTTC.

This clonotype occurred many times. The rearrangement uses TRBV5-1 and TRBJ2-7; 10 bases fit TRBD2. Per germline, CDR1 SGHRS and CDR2 YFSETQ. The CDR3 has 17 residues. The ends lost 0 bases at V and 5 bases at J; junction bases unmatched: 11. CDR3 bases: TGCGCCAGCAGCTTGGATTTGAGCGGGAGGGCCGGTCACGAGCAGTACTTC. Translation gives CASSLDLSGRAGHEQYF.

The chain has TRBV7-2 and TRBJ1-3; D gene uncertain. In germline, CDR1 is SGHTA, CDR2 FQGNSA. CDR3 size: 15 residues. Trimming cost V 1 base and J 4 bases, with 11 bases left between them. CDR3 residues: CASSLVGVRGNTIYF. In nucleotides, the CDR3 is TGTGCCAGCAGCTTAGTGGGAGTGAGAGGAAACACCATATATTTT.

This clonotype turned up a few times. The chain recombines TRBV29-1 with TRBJ2-1; TRBD2 aligns across 14 bases. CDR1 is SQVTM and CDR2 is ANQGSEA in the germline V gene. The CDR3 contains 15 residues. Here the CDR3 reads CSVSGLAGGRNEQFF. DNA of the CDR3: TGCAGTGTTTCAGGACTAGCGGGAGGTAGGAATGAGCAGTTCTTC.

This rearrangement joins TRBV5-1 to TRBJ1-3; possibly TRBD1 for D (6 bases). The CDR3 has 15 residues. Germline V gene data show CDR1 as SGHRS and CDR2 as YFSETQ. The V end was cut by 3 bases, the J end by 2 bases, with 12 bases between. The CDR3 spells CASSSLQGPGNTIYF. Here the CDR3 DNA reads TGCGCCAGCAGCTCTTTACAGGGACCTGGAAACACCATATATTTT.

This chain links TRBV12-3 or TRBV12-4 with TRBJ2-1, with 8 bases aligning to TRBD1. The CDR3 is 14 residues long. Losses at the gene ends were 5 bases for V and 6 bases for J; bases not matched to a gene: 6. DNA for the CDR3: TGTGCCAGCAGTGATTGGACAGGGTTCAATGAGCAGTTCTTC. This translates into CASSDWTGFNEQFF.